This T cell receptor beta chain was sequenced for a study of blood T cell repertoires in COVID-19. About the research overall: Sources were T cells, B-cell-depleted T cells, or PBMCs; the material itself was cDNA or gDNA.

Participant-given clinical history determined each cohort assignment. TCRdb's copy holds only in-frame clones and misses some; the assay was immunoSEQ multiplex PCR. The repertoire consists of fewer than 200,000 clones, with 80% to 90% occurring once and the leading ten covering around 3.6%. V was pared by 6 bases and J by 2 bases, with 10 bases of the junction left unmatched. Germline loops: CDR1 MNHEY, CDR2 SMNVEV (reference sequence). The CDR3 is 16 residues long. Sequencing was performed on PBMCs or T cells enriched from blood (not recorded which). The chain couples TRBV27 to TRBJ1-5; the match to TRBD1 covers 7 bases. The source is a woman in her forties or fifties in a cohort exposed to, infected with or recovered from COVID-19 (not recorded which). CDR3 DNA sequence: TGTGCCAGCAGACCCCTCGAAACAGGGGGCAATCAGCCCCAGCATTTT. This encodes CASRPLETGGNQPQHF.